This is a list of T cell receptor beta chains from one sample in a study of CD8 T cells in ankylosing spondylitis. MiXCR, run by TCRdb on the 5' RACE reads, gives a single entry per CDR3 protein. Of some 130,000 distinct CDR3 sequences in the sample, 12% to 15% are singletons; the top ten hold almost 3%. Sequencing was done on a sample of blood, either unsorted or a sorted T cell fraction (not recorded which). Receptors were obtained from a female donor with ankylosing spondylitis or in good health (not recorded which). CDR3s include the opening cysteine and the closing phenylalanine or tryptophan. D genes are given only for firm matches. Expanded clones are given a class, and other clones once, few, many or no size at all.

>few|TRBJ2-1|TRBV9|TRBD2
CASSGGASGYNEQFF
TGTGCCAGCAGCGGTGGGGCTAGCGGGTACAATGAGCAGTTCTTC
>few|TRBJ2-3|TRBV7-2|.
CASSLVKGADTQYF
TGTGCCAGCAGCTTAGTCAAGGGAGCAGATACGCAGTATTTT
>.|TRBJ2-3|TRBV27|.
CASSVLDTQYF
TGTGCCAGCAGTGTTCTGGATACGCAGTATTTT
>.|TRBJ2-1|TRBV12-3/TRBV12-4|.
CASSYSGSRGNEQFF
TGTGCCAGCAGTTATTCGGGGAGCCGGGGCAATGAGCAGTTCTTC
>many|TRBJ2-7|TRBV7-2|.
CASSRTLYEQYF
TGTGCCAGCAGCCGAACGCTTTACGAGCAGTACTTC
>many|TRBJ1-5|TRBV12-3/TRBV12-4|TRBD1
CASRQTGVGNQPQHF
TGTGCCAGCAGACAAACAGGGGTTGGAAATCAGCCCCAGCATTTT
>.|TRBJ1-5|TRBV7-9|.
CASSLSGQHNQPQHF
TGTGCCAGCAGCTTAAGCGGACAGCACAATCAGCCCCAGCATTTT
>few|TRBJ2-3|TRBV5-6|.
CASSPSAVVEYTDTQYF
TGTGCCAGCAGCCCGTCCGCGGTGGTCGAATACACAGATACGCAGTATTTT
>many|TRBJ2-5|TRBV7-2|.
CASSLGPFKVGTQYF
TGTGCCAGCAGCTTAGGACCCTTCAAGGTTGGGACCCAGTACTTC
>few|TRBJ2-7|TRBV25-1|.
CASRGKRNSYEQYF
TGTGCCAGCAGGGGCAAAAGGAACTCCTACGAGCAGTACTTC
>many|TRBJ2-5|TRBV7-7|TRBD1
CASSPGTGRGETQYF
TGTGCTAGCAGCCCGGGGACAGGGAGAGGAGAGACCCAGTACTTC
>many|TRBJ2-1|TRBV5-1|.
CASSATSYEQFF
TGCGCCAGCAGCGCAACTAGTTACGAGCAGTTCTTC
>many|TRBJ2-7|TRBV5-1|.
CASSLAQFDEQYF
TGCGCCAGCAGCTTGGCCCAGTTCGACGAGCAGTACTTC
>many|TRBJ2-1|TRBV28|.
CASSLGGTNEQFF
TGTGCCAGCAGTTTAGGGGGGACAAATGAGCAGTTCTTC
>many|TRBJ1-1|TRBV5-1|TRBD1
CASSAYRGDWNTEAFF
TGCGCCAGCAGCGCATACAGGGGAGATTGGAACACTGAAGCTTTCTTT
>.|TRBJ2-7|TRBV12-3/TRBV12-4|.
CASTKSGALHEQYF
TGTGCCAGCACCAAATCCGGGGCCCTCCACGAGCAGTACTTC
>many|TRBJ2-5|TRBV11-1|.
CASSLGVGLGETQYF
TGTGCCAGCAGCTTAGGTGTCGGCCTAGGAGAGACCCAGTACTTC
>.|TRBJ2-6|TRBV28|.
CASSLFRLGSGANVLTF
TGTGCCAGCAGTTTGTTCCGACTGGGCTCTGGGGCCAACGTCCTGACTTTC
>once|TRBJ2-6|TRBV4-1|.
CASSQFSLGGSSGANVLIF
TGCGCCAGCAGCCAATTTTCCCTCGGGGGCAGCTCTGGGGCCAACGTCCTGATTTTC
>few|TRBJ2-7|TRBV5-1|TRBD2
CASSLGGAGGDEQYF
TGCGCCAGCAGCTTGGGCGGCGCGGGAGGCGACGAGCAGTACTTC
>many|TRBJ2-7|TRBV7-8|TRBD2
CASSLRKRAGTSGLYEQYF
TGTGCCAGCAGCTTACGAAAAAGGGCTGGGACTAGCGGCTTATACGAGCAGTACTTC
>few|TRBJ2-2|TRBV5-1|TRBD2
CASSMGLATTGELFF
TGCGCCAGCAGCATGGGACTAGCGACCACCGGGGAGCTGTTTTTT
>few|TRBJ2-1|TRBV19|TRBD2
CARVAGANSYNEQFF
TGTGCCAGGGTAGCGGGAGCGAACTCCTACAATGAGCAGTTCTTC
>many|TRBJ2-1|TRBV12-3/TRBV12-4|TRBD2
CASSYGLGQFF
TGTGCCAGCAGTTACGGACTAGGGCAGTTCTTC
>few|TRBJ2-5|TRBV12-3/TRBV12-4|.
CASSLQGGKQETQYF
TGTGCCAGCAGTTTACAGGGGGGGAAACAAGAGACCCAGTACTTC
>many|TRBJ1-6|TRBV20-1|.
CSAVEGNSPLHF
TGCAGTGCCGTCGAGGGGAATTCACCCCTCCACTTT
>few|TRBJ1-5|TRBV5-1|TRBD1
CASSLGTGGGQPQHF
TGCGCCAGCAGCTTGGGGACAGGGGGAGGTCAGCCCCAGCATTTT
>many|TRBJ2-3|TRBV25-1|.
CASSKRGTDTQYF
TGTGCCAGCTCCAAACGGGGCACAGATACGCAGTATTTT
>many|TRBJ2-3|TRBV20-1|.
CSASPGDTSRTDTQYF
TGCAGTGCTAGCCCCGGGGACACCTCTCGCACAGATACGCAGTATTTT
>.|TRBJ1-3|TRBV5-8|.
CATSRRVSGNTIYF
TGTGCCACATCAAGACGAGTCTCTGGAAACACCATATATTTT
>.|TRBJ1-1|TRBV19|.
CASRRGGLNTEAFF
TGTGCCAGCCGCCGCGGGGGCCTTAACACTGAAGCTTTCTTT
>many|TRBJ2-1|TRBV5-1|TRBD1
CASTISGGNEQFF
TGCGCCAGCACCATTTCAGGGGGCAATGAGCAGTTCTTC
>many|TRBJ2-5|TRBV10-3|TRBD2
CAISVGSGGPFQETQYF
TGTGCCATCAGTGTGGGTAGCGGGGGGCCCTTCCAAGAGACCCAGTACTTC
>.|TRBJ2-3|TRBV10-1|TRBD1
CASSDTGGPDTQYF
TGCGCCAGCAGTGATACAGGGGGCCCAGATACGCAGTATTTT
>few|TRBJ2-1|TRBV5-1|TRBD2
CASSLMYSGSNEQFF
TGCGCCAGCAGCTTAATGTATAGCGGGAGTAATGAGCAGTTCTTC
>many|TRBJ2-5|TRBV15|.
CATSRRTDQETQYF
TGTGCCACCAGCAGGAGGACGGATCAAGAGACCCAGTACTTC
>.|TRBJ2-3|TRBV5-1|.
CASSLGLGLAESTDTQYF
TGCGCCAGCAGCTTGGGACTCGGACTTGCCGAAAGCACAGATACGCAGTATTTT
>few|TRBJ2-3|TRBV19|TRBD2
CAISGRATDTQYF
TGTGCCATTAGCGGGAGGGCTACAGATACGCAGTATTTT
>many|TRBJ2-5|TRBV12-3/TRBV12-4|.
CASNPQGPETQYF
TGTGCCAGCAACCCCCAGGGCCCGGAGACCCAGTACTTC
>.|TRBJ2-2|TRBV10-3|TRBD2
CAISTTGTSGGVSHTGELFF
TGTGCCATCAGCACCACCGGGACTAGCGGGGGGGTGTCGCACACCGGGGAGCTGTTTTTT
>many|TRBJ1-5|TRBV10-2|.
CASSAPGSQPQHF
TGCGCCAGCAGTGCCCCGGGATCTCAGCCCCAGCATTTT
>many|TRBJ1-1|TRBV29-1|.
CSVGSFMNTEAFF
TGCAGCGTTGGGTCCTTCATGAACACTGAAGCTTTCTTT
>once|TRBJ2-3|TRBV6-2/TRBV6-3|TRBD2
CATSYPTGLAGLGGEDTQYF
TGTGCCACCAGTTACCCTACCGGACTAGCGGGGCTCGGGGGGGAAGATACGCAGTATTTC
>many|TRBJ2-1|TRBV6-1|TRBD1
CASSLDREDEQFF
TGTGCCAGCAGCCTAGACAGGGAAGATGAGCAGTTCTTC
>few|TRBJ2-1|TRBV6-1|.
CASLRANEQFF
TGTGCCAGTCTTCGAGCCAATGAGCAGTTCTTC
>.|TRBJ1-2|TRBV6-1|.
CASNTGRSVGFGSYTF
TGTGCCAGCAATACTGGACGGTCGGTGGGCTTCGGAAGCTACACCTTC
>once|TRBJ2-2|TRBV5-1|TRBD2
CASSQKGLLNTGELFF
TGCGCCAGCAGCCAAAAGGGACTATTGAACACCGGGGAGCTGTTTTTT
>.|TRBJ2-7|TRBV3-1|.
CASSQHAPFAISYEQYF
TGTGCCAGCAGCCAACACGCCCCGTTTGCGATCTCCTACGAGCAGTACTTC
>many|TRBJ1-5|TRBV12-3/TRBV12-4|TRBD1
CASRAGTGAVQPQHF
TGTGCCAGCAGGGCCGGGACAGGGGCGGTTCAGCCCCAGCATTTT
>many|TRBJ2-7|TRBV2|.
CASSSDQVPSYEQYF
TGTGCCAGCAGCTCTGATCAAGTGCCCTCCTACGAGCAGTACTTC
>few|TRBJ2-2|TRBV2|.
CASTVLGAAGELFF
TGTGCCAGCACGGTTTTGGGAGCTGCAGGGGAGCTGTTTTTT
>few|TRBJ2-2|TRBV5-1|TRBD1
CASSSGLGTVNTGELFF
TGCGCCAGCAGCTCCGGTTTGGGGACAGTGAACACCGGGGAGCTGTTTTTT
>.|TRBJ1-1|TRBV14|.
CASSAHRNTEAFF
TGTGCCAGCAGCGCACACAGGAACACTGAAGCTTTCTTT
>.|TRBJ2-2|TRBV20-1|.
CSAPQIRGTGELFF
TGCAGTGCTCCACAGATCCGGGGAACCGGTGAGCTGTTTTTT
>many|TRBJ2-5|TRBV20-1|TRBD1
CSAQPGQVPETQYF
TGCAGTGCTCAACCGGGACAGGTACCCGAGACCCAGTACTTC